This T cell receptor (beta chain) emerged from a study of OX40 agonist ivuxolimab in advanced cancers. Background on the study: More than 35% of patients had received prior checkpoint inhibitor therapy.

The protocol was immunoSEQ multiplex PCR, while the TCRdb copy is restricted to in-frame clones and leaves out a portion. The sample includes about 87,000 clones, more than 75% of them seen just once. Only one count was recorded for this clone. V was shortened by 1 base and J by 5 bases, with 13 bases between the two germline ends. The CDR3 spans 14 residues. Patients were ruled out by autoimmune disease history or systemic immunosuppression. The genes are TRBV5-3 and TRBJ2-7, with a weak D call TRBD2 (6 bases). TRBV5-3 is an open reading frame, and its role is uncertain. Here the sequenced sample was CD4+ or CD8+ T cells sorted from blood, taken in a trial of the OX40 agonist ivuxolimab. The sequence was collected from an adult with an advanced solid tumor such as melanoma, head and neck, liver or kidney cancer. This CDR3 is CARSLTTGGHEQYF. In DNA form, the CDR3 reads TGTGCCAGAAGCTTGACTACCGGGGGACACGAGCAGTACTTC.